The 20 T cell receptor beta chains presented below share a single source sample, sequenced in a study of identical twins. From the 5' RACE reads, TCRdb called clonotypes with MiXCR, one entry per CDR3 protein. The data show 1.5 million to 2 million distinct CDR3 sequences, around a third seen once. Sequencing input: cord blood. The origin of the receptors is a newborn girl in good health.

V is TRBV3-1 and J is TRBJ2-7, with D tentatively TRBD1 (5 bases). CDR3 length: 14 amino acids. Trimming removed 2 bases from V and 7 bases from J, with 15 bases in between. The germline CDR1 and CDR2 sequences are LGHDT and YNNKEL (reference sequence). CDR3 in DNA: TGTGCCAGCAGCCAAAATGGGGCAGGGCGAGAGCAGTACTTC. Amino acid sequence: CASSQNGAGREQYF.

This chain uses TRBV10-3 with TRBJ2-4; D possibly corresponds to TRBD2 (6 bases). The end of the DNA fits TRBJ2-5 better, so the J call may be wrong. The germline gives CDR1 ENHRY, CDR2 SYGVKD. The CDR3 runs 15 residues. For the CDR3, the DNA is TGTGCCATCAGCGAAAGGGAGGCGGGATGGGAGACCCAGTACTTC. It encodes CAISEREAGWETQYF.

This clonotype occurred a few times. The chain couples TRBV18 to TRBJ2-3; D not resolved. Germline V gene lookup returns CDR1 KGHSH and CDR2 LQKENI. This CDR3 region has 17 residues. V was clipped by 6 bases and J by 5 bases, with 24 bases between them. CDR3 residues: CASSHQRPMAREDTQYF. CDR3 coding DNA: TGTGCCAGCTCGCACCAGCGCCCAATGGCTCGTGAAGATACGCAGTATTTT. Full variable domain (outside the CDR3, taken from reference TRBV18 and TRBJ2-3): NAGVMQNPRHLVRRRGQEARLRCSPMKGHSHVYWYRQLPEEGLKFMVYLQKENIIDESGMPKERFSAEFPKEGPSILRIQQVVRGDSAAYFCASSHQRPMAREDTQYFGPGTRLTVL.

This clonotype was found a few times. The V and J genes are TRBV5-1 and TRBJ1-2, with 9 bases lining up with TRBD1. CDR3 length equals 17 residues. Germline CDR1 and CDR2: SGHRS and YFSETQ. The ends lost 1 base at V and 4 bases at J; junction bases unmatched: 11. The CDR3, as DNA: TGCGCCAGCAGCTTGCCCCCAGGACAGGGGCCCTTCTATGGCTACACCTTC. It translates to CASSLPPGQGPFYGYTF.

The chain joins TRBV20-1 to TRBJ2-1; TRBD2 matches at 10 bases. J lost 4 bases, V lost 4 bases, and 7 bases had no gene match. The CDR3 is 15 residues long. Germline CDR1 and CDR2: DFQATT and SNEGSKA (reference sequence). CDR3 loop: CSATFSSGGYNEQFF. The CDR3 region has the DNA TGCAGTGCTACCTTCTCTAGCGGGGGTTACAATGAGCAGTTCTTC.

This chain links TRBV24-1 with TRBJ2-6; D ambiguous. V lost 2 bases to trimming and J lost 0 bases, with 22 bases between them. The CDR3 contains 21 residues. The germline V gene has CDR1 KGHDR and CDR2 SFDVKD. In DNA form, the CDR3 reads TGTGCCACCAGTGATTACAGAACGGGTATTGAGGAAAGCTCTGGGGCCAACGTCCTGACTTTC. This translates into CATSDYRTGIEESSGANVLTF.

V gene TRBV12-3 or TRBV12-4 combines with J gene TRBJ2-5; tentative D call: TRBD2 (6 bases). V was trimmed by 4 bases and J by 2 bases, leaving 8 bases between them. The CDR3 covers 13 residues. CDR3 sequence (DNA): TGTGCCAGCAGTTGGAGGGCGCAAGAGACCCAGTACTTC. Translation: CASSWRAQETQYF.

This clonotype was recorded only once. The gene calls are TRBV30 and TRBJ2-2; D is unresolved. CDR3 length equals 15 residues. The V gene lost 7 bases and the J gene lost 0 bases, with 15 bases spanning the gap. Per the germline V gene, CDR1 is GTSNPN and CDR2 is SVGIG (reference sequence). The CDR3 DNA follows: TGTGCCTACCCAAGTAGCTACTCGAACACCGGGGAGCTGTTTTTT. Translation gives CAYPSSYSNTGELFF.

This clonotype was seen only once. The chain joins TRBV10-3 to TRBJ2-4; D ambiguous. The J call may be mistaken, given a closer DNA end match to TRBJ2-7. The CDR3 extends over 12 amino acids. Germline assignment: CDR1 ENHRY and CDR2 SYGVKD. CDR3 amino acids: CAISDSTHEQYF. DNA for the CDR3: TGTGCCATCAGTGATTCGACCCACGAGCAGTACTTC.

V gene TRBV29-1 combines with J gene TRBJ2-5; a weak D match, TRBD1 (5 bases). With 4 bases removed from V and 11 bases from J, the gap between germline ends came to 17 bases. Germline V gene sequence: CDR1 SQVTM, CDR2 ANQGSEA. The CDR3 length is 12 residues. The CDR3 here is CSVGRQNNEQYF. The DNA for the CDR3 is TGCAGCGTTGGCCGACAGAACAATGAGCAGTACTTC.

This clonotype has only a few counts. The gene calls are TRBV4-2 and TRBJ1-2; possibly TRBD1 for D (6 bases). Germline V gives CDR1 LGHNA, CDR2 YNFKEQ. Trimming shortened V by 5 bases and J by 8 bases, and 12 bases separated the two germline ends. This CDR3 contains 12 residues. The CDR3 DNA reads TGTGCCAGCAGCTACGAAAGGGGGGGCTACACCTTC. Protein product: CASSYERGGYTF.

The J gene is TRBJ2-3, the V gene TRBV2; D not certain. V dropped 2 bases and J dropped 13 bases, with 13 bases sitting between them. CDR1 and CDR2 (germline): SNHLY, FYNNEI. The CDR3 sequence is 12 residues long. CDR3 nucleotide sequence: TGTGCCAGCAGTGAATTCGACTGCCGGGAGTATTTT. Translated, it gives CASSEFDCREYF.

The V and J genes are TRBV3-1 and TRBJ2-1; 9 nucleotides match TRBD2. V dropped 3 bases and J dropped 5; count of bases not matched to a gene: 5. This CDR3 region has 15 residues. Germline assignment: CDR1 LGHDT and CDR2 YNNKEL (reference sequence). The CDR3 coding sequence is TGTGCCAGCAGCCATCTAGCGGGGCTAAACAATGAGCAGTTCTTC. It encodes CASSHLAGLNNEQFF.

J is TRBJ1-1 and V is TRBV5-1; TRBD1 matches 8 bases. Germline V lookup: CDR1 SGHRS, CDR2 YFSETQ. This CDR3 has 15 residues. V trimming: 4 bases; J trimming: 4 bases; junction bases outside the gene matches: 9. This CDR3 reads CASSGYRGVSTEAFF. CDR3 DNA sequence: TGCGCCAGCAGCGGATACAGGGGGGTGTCCACTGAAGCTTTCTTT.

This chain joins TRBV7-2 and TRBJ1-5; maybe TRBD1 (5 bases). Trimming stripped 6 bases from V and 7 bases from J, with 13 bases between. The CDR3 length is 13 residues. Germline V gene sequence: CDR1 SGHTA, CDR2 FQGNSA. CDR3 region: CASRFVEGQPQHF. The CDR3 DNA reads as TGTGCCAGCAGGTTCGTGGAGGGGCAGCCCCAGCATTTT.

V and J are TRBV12-5 and TRBJ2-7; tentative D call: TRBD2 (6 bases). This CDR3 is built from 13 residues. From germline, CDR1 is LGHNT and CDR2 FRNRAP. The V end was cut by 4 bases, the J end by 3 bases, with 10 bases between. The CDR3 DNA sequence: TGTGCTAGTGGTTGGGGGGACGGCTACGAGCAGTACTTC. Translating it yields CASGWGDGYEQYF.

The chain joins TRBV12-3 or TRBV12-4 to TRBJ2-3; 10 nucleotides line up with TRBD2. The junction had 14 bases not matched to a gene; V was cut back by 8 bases and J by 0 bases. The CDR3 is made up of 18 amino acids. The CDR3 DNA sequence: TGTGCCAGCGGAACCATAGCGGGAGGAATCCCTAGCACAGATACGCAGTATTTT. Its translation is CASGTIAGGIPSTDTQYF.

This clonotype was counted a few times. The V call is TRBV20-1, the J call TRBJ1-1, with D tentatively TRBD1 (5 bases). The CDR3 spans 12 residues. Trimming left V 5 bases short and J 1 base short, with 8 bases between. The germline gives CDR1 DFQATT, CDR2 SNEGSKA (reference sequence). The CDR3 reads CSAGTANTEAFF. The CDR3 DNA reads TGCAGTGCTGGGACGGCGAACACTGAAGCTTTCTTT.

Ten or more counts support this clonotype. The chain joins TRBV20-1 to TRBJ2-7; D gene unclear. This CDR3 comprises 12 residues. Germline values: CDR1 DFQATT, CDR2 SNEGSKA (reference sequence). With 6 bases removed from V and 2 bases from J, the gap between germline ends came to 11 bases. The CDR3 protein is CSAPVAPYEQYF. CDR3 nucleotide sequence: TGCAGTGCCCCGGTGGCCCCCTACGAGCAGTACTTC.

The chain recombines TRBV10-1 with TRBJ2-1; the D gene is possibly TRBD2 (7 bases). V was cut by 4 bases and J by 0 bases, with 13 bases left in between. Germline CDR1 is WNHNN and CDR2 is SYGVQD (reference sequence). The CDR3 runs to 16 residues. The CDR3 sequence is CASSAGGGVSYNEQFF. CDR3 in DNA: TGCGCCAGCAGTGCTGGCGGGGGCGTCTCCTACAATGAGCAGTTCTTC.